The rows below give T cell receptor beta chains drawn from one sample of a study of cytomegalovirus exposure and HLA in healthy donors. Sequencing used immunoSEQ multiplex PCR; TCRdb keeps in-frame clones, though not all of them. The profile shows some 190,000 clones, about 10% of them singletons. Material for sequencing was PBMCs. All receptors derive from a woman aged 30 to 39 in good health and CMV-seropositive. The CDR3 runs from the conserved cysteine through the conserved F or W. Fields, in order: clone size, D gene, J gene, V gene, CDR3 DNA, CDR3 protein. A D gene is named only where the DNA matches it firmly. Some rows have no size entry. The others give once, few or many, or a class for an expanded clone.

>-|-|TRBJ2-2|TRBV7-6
TGTGCCAGCAGCCCCTGGAGAACCGGGGAGCTGTTTTTT
CASSPWRTGELFF
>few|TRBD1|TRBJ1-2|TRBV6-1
TGTGCCAGCACCCTTATCGGACAGGGCTATGGCTACACCTTC
CASTLIGQGYGYTF
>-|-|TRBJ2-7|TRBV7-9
TGTGCCAGCAGCCCCCTCTACGAGCAGTACTTC
CASSPLYEQYF
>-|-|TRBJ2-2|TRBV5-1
TGCGCCAGCAGCTTGAACAAAAATCGGGCCGGGGAGCTGTTTTTT
CASSLNKNRAGELFF
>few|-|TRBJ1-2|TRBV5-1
TGCGCCAGCAGCTTGGGCGCGACAGAGAATGGCTACACCTTC
CASSLGATENGYTF
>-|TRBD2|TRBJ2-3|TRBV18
TGTGCCAGCTCAGCTAGCGGGGGACTCACAGATACGCAGTATTTT
CASSASGGLTDTQYF
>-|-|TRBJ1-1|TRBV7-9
TGTGCCAGCAGGGGTGGCGGCCGGAATGAAGCTTTCTTT
CASRGGGRNEAFF
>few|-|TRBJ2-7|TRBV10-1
TGCGCCAGCGTTGGCGGATACCGCGAGCAGTACTTC
CASVGGYREQYF
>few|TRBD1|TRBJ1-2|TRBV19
TGTGCCAGTAGTATATACGGGACAGGGTTCTCCTATGGCTACACCTTC
CASSIYGTGFSYGYTF
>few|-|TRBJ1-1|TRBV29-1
TGCAGCGTGGCGGAGGGAGTTACCACTGAAGCTTTCTTT
CSVAEGVTTEAFF
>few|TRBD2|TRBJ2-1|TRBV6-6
TGTGCCAGCAGCCAACAAGGACTAGTGAACAATGAGCAGTTCTTC
CASSQQGLVNNEQFF
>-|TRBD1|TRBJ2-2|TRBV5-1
TGCGCCAGCAGCTCTAGGACAGGGAGTGGAACCGGGGAGCTGTTTTTT
CASSSRTGSGTGELFF
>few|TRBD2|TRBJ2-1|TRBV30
TGTGCCTGGAGTGTCCACCGGGACTATCCGGGGGAGCAGTTCTTC
CAWSVHRDYPGEQFF
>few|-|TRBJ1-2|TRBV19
TGTGCCAGTAGTAAGGGTGCGCGGGGGGCCAACTATGGCTACACCTTC
CASSKGARGANYGYTF
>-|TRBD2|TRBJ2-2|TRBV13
TGTGCCAGCAGCCACGGGGGGATAGCGGGATGGGCGAACACCGGGGAGCTGTTTTTT
CASSHGGIAGWANTGELFF
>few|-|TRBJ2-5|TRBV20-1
TGCAGTGCTGACAGAGGAGAGACCCAGTACTTC
CSADRGETQYF
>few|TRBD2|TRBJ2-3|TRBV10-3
TGTGCCATCAGTGACAAGCGGGAGGGCCGCTTTGGCACAGATACGCAGTATTTT
CAISDKREGRFGTDTQYF
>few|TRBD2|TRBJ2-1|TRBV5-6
TGTGCCAGCAGCTTTGGCGGGGGCTACAATGAGCAGTTCTTC
CASSFGGGYNEQFF
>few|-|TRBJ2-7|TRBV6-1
TGTGCCAGCACAACTGAGCCACGCGAGCAGTACTTC
CASTTEPREQYF
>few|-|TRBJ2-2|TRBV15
TGTGCCACCAGCATTACAGGTCTCGGGGGGGAGCTGTTTTTT
CATSITGLGGELFF
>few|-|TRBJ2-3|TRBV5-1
TGCGCCAGCAGCAACACGGATACGCAGTATTTT
CASSNTDTQYF
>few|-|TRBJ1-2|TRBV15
TGTGCCACCAGCAGAGAGAGAAGGGGCTATGGCTACACCTTC
CATSRERRGYGYTF
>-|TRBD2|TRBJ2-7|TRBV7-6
TGTGCCAGCAGCACGACTAGCGGGGACTCCTACGAGCAGTACTTC
CASSTTSGDSYEQYF
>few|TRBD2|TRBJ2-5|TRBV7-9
TGTGCCAGCAGCCCTAGCGGGAAGGGAGGAGAGACCCAGTACTTC
CASSPSGKGGETQYF
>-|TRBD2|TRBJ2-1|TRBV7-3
TGTGCCAGTTCTTCCGGGACTAGTGGCAATGAGCAGTTCTTC
CASSSGTSGNEQFF
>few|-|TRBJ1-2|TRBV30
TGTGCCTGGAGTGGTCAGGCCCAGGTCGGCTACACCTTC
CAWSGQAQVGYTF
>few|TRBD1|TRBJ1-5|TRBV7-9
TGTGCCAGCAGCTTAGCAGGGGGCACTCAGCCCCAGCATTTT
CASSLAGGTQPQHF
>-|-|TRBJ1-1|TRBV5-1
TGCGCCAGCAGCTACGAGGGCCGGAACACTGAAGCTTTCTTT
CASSYEGRNTEAFF
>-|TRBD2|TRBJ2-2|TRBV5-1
TGCGCCAGCAGCGCGAACTCACTAGCGGGAGAGGGCACCGGGGAGCTGTTTTTT
CASSANSLAGEGTGELFF
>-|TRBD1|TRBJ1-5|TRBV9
TGTGCCAGCAGCGTTGGACAGGGGGACAATCAGCCCCAGCATTTT
CASSVGQGDNQPQHF
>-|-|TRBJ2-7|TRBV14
TGTGCCAGCAGCCAACTAGGAGGTCTGTACGAGCAGTACTTC
CASSQLGGLYEQYF
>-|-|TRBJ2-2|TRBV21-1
TGTGCCAGCAGCGAACCAAGCGGGGCGGGCACCGGGGAGCTGTTTTTT
CASSEPSGAGTGELFF
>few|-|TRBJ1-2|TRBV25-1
TGTGCCAGCAGTGCTTTCGACAGCAACTATGGCTACACCTTC
CASSAFDSNYGYTF
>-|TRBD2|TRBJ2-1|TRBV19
TGTGCCAGTAGTATAGGTTGGCGGGGGGCCTACAATGAGCAGTTCTTC
CASSIGWRGAYNEQFF
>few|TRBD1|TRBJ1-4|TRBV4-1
TGCGCCAGCAGACTACGTGGACAGGGGACAGGACTAGATGAAAAACTGTTTTTT
CASRLRGQGTGLDEKLFF
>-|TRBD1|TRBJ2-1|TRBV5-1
TGCGCCAGCAGCACAGGGACAGGCAAATCCTACAATGAGCAGTTCTTC
CASSTGTGKSYNEQFF
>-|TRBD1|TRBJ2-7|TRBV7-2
TGTGCCAGCAGCAAATCCGGACAGGGCGCCTACGAGCAGTACTTC
CASSKSGQGAYEQYF
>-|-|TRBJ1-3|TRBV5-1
TGCGCCAGCAGCTTAGGGACTGAGAACACCATATATTTT
CASSLGTENTIYF
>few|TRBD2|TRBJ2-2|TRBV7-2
TGTGCCAGCAGCCCCCTTGCGGGGGGGGCCGGGGAGCTGTTTTTT
CASSPLAGGAGELFF
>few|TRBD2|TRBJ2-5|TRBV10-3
TGTGCCTCCAGGGCGGGAGGGGTAGAGACCCAGTACTTC
CASRAGGVETQYF
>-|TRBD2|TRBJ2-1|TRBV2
TGTGCCAGCCAACTAGCGGGATATGCCTACAATGAGCAGTTCTTC
CASQLAGYAYNEQFF
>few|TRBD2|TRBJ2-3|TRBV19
TGTGCCAGTAGTCTCGGGACTAGAGGGTTTGGAGATACGCAGTATTTT
CASSLGTRGFGDTQYF
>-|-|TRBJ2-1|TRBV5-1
TGCGCCAGCAGCTTGGCCCGCGCTAATGAGCAGTTCTTC
CASSLARANEQFF
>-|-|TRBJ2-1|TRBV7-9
TGTGCCAGCAGCTTGGTAGGGACAGAGCAGTTCTTC
CASSLVGTEQFF
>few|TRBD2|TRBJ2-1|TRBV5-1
TGCGCCAGCAGTTTACTAGCGGGAGCGAGTAGTGAGCAGTTCTTC
CASSLLAGASSEQFF
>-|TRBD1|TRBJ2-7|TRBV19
TGTGCCAGTAGTCTCGACGGACAGGTATCCTACGAGCAGTACTTC
CASSLDGQVSYEQYF
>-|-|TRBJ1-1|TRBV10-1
TGCGCCAGCAGTGGGGACCCGGAGGGAACTGAAGCTTTCTTT
CASSGDPEGTEAFF
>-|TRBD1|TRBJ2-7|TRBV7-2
TGTGCCAGCAGCACATATAGACAGGGGTCCTACGAGCAGTACTTC
CASSTYRQGSYEQYF
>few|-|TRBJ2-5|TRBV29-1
TGCAGCGTTGGTGCTGGTAGTGGGGCCCAAGAGACCCAGTACTTC
CSVGAGSGAQETQYF
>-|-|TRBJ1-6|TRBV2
TGTGCCAGCAGTGAAGACTCCTCAGGAAATTCACCCCTCCACTTT
CASSEDSSGNSPLHF
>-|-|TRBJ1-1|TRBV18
TGTGCCAGCTCACCCTCGGGGGGGAACACTGAAGCTTTCTTT
CASSPSGGNTEAFF
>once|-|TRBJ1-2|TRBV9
TGTGCCAGCAGCGTAGGGGGAGGGCAGGGCTACACCTTC
CASSVGGGQGYTF
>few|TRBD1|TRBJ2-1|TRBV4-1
TGCGCCAGCAGCCAAGATGGGCCAGGGGGATTCATCTCCTACAATGAGCAGTTCTTC
CASSQDGPGGFISYNEQFF
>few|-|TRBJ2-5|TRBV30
TGTGCCTGGGAGAGGGTCGGGGAGACCCAGTACTTC
CAWERVGETQYF
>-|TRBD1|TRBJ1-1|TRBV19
TGTGCCAGTAGTGGGACAGGGTGGGGCACTGAAGCTTTCTTT
CASSGTGWGTEAFF
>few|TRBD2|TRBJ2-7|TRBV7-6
TGTGCCAGCAGCCCGGGGGGGACTAGCTCTGACGAGCAGTACTTC
CASSPGGTSSDEQYF
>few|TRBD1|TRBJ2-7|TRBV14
TGTGCCAGCAGCCCGGACAGGGTAAGGTCCGACGAGCAGTACTTC
CASSPDRVRSDEQYF
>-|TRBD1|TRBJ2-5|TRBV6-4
TGTGCCAGCACCGGGGACAGGGAAGAGACCCAGTACTTC
CASTGDREETQYF
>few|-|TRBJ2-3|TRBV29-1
TGCAGCGCTTCTATAGTGGTCCCTAGCACAGATACGCAGTATTTT
CSASIVVPSTDTQYF